This T cell receptor beta chain was documented in a study of blood T cell repertoires in COVID-19. The wider study: Samples of COVID-19 (acute and convalescent) were obtained from the United States, Italy and Spain. T cells, B-cell-depleted T cells, or PBMCs provided the cDNA or gDNA that served as material.

Authors' data handling: Reference gene primer amplification gave estimated nucleated cell counts. Sequenced by immunoSEQ multiplex PCR; TCRdb stores in-frame clones only, minus some. The D gene and trimming were derived from the DNA, and the V and J assignments and clone size from that table. Of 70,000 to 85,000 clones in the sample, 86% were seen once. Trimming took off 0 bases at V and 4 bases at J, with 10 bases between the two ends. Germline assignment: CDR1 SGHTA and CDR2 FQGNSA. The CDR3 covers 15 residues. The TCR comes from a woman older than 75 in a cohort sampled during active or convalescent COVID-19. Material for sequencing was peripheral blood. This chain connects TRBV7-2 to TRBJ2-1; D may be TRBD2 (5 bases). The CDR3 sequence: CASSLAGTSYNEQFF. The CDR3 DNA reads TGTGCCAGCAGCTTAGCTGGTACTAGTTACAATGAGCAGTTCTTC.